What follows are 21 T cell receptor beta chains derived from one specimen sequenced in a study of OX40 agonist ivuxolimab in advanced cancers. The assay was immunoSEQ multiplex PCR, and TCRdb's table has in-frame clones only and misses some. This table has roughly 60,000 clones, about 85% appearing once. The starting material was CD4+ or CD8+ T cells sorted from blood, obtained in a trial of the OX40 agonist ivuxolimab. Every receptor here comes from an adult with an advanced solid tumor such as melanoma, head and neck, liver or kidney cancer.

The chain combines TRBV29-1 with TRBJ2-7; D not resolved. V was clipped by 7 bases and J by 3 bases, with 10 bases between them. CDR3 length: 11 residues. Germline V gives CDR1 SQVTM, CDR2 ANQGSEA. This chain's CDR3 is CSAGTDYEQYF. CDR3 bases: TGCAGCGCCGGAACAGACTACGAGCAGTACTTC.

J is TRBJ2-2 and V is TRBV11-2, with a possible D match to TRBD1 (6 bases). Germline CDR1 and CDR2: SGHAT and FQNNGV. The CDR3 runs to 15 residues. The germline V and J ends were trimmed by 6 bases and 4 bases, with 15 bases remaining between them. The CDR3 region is CASRSHNRATGELFF. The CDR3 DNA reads TGTGCCAGCAGGTCTCATAACAGGGCCACCGGGGAGCTGTTTTTT.

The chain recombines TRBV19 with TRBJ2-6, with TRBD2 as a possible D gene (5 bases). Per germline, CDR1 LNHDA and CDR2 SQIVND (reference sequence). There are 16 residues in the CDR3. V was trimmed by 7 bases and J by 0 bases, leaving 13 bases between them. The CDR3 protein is CASTTSGSSGANVLTF. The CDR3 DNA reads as TGTGCCAGTACAACCTCGGGGAGCTCTGGGGCCAACGTCCTGACTTTC.

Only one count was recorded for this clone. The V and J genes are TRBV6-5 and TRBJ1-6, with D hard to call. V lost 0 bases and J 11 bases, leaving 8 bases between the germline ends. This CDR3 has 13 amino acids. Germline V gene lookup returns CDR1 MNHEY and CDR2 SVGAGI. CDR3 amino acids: CASSYSALTPLHF. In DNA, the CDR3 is TGTGCCAGCAGTTACTCGGCCTTGACACCCCTCCACTTT.

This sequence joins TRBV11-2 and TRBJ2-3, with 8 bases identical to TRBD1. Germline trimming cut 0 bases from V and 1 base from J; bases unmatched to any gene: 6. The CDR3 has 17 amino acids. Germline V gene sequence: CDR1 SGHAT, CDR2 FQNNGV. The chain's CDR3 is CASSLESGTGRTDTQYF. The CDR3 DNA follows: TGTGCCAGCAGCTTAGAGTCTGGGACAGGACGCACAGATACGCAGTATTTT. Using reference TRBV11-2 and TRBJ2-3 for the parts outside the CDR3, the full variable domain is EAGVAQSPRYKIIEKRQSVAFWCNPISGHATLYWYQQILGQGPKLLIQFQNNGVVDDSQLPKDRFSAERLKGVDSTLKIQPAKLEDSAVYLCASSLESGTGRTDTQYFGPGTRLTVL.

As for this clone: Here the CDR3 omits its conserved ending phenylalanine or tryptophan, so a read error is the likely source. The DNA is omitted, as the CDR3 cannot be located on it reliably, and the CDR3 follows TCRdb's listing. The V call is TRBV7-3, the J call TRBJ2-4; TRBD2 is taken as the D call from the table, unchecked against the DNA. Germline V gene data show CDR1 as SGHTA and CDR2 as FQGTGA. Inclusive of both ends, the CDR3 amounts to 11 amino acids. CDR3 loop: CASSSSGGPTN.

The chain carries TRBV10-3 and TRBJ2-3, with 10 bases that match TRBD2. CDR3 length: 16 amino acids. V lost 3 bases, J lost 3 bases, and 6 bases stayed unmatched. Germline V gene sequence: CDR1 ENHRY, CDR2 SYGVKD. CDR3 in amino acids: CAISDSGRQGTDTQYF. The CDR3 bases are TGTGCCATCAGTGATAGCGGGAGGCAGGGGACAGATACGCAGTATTTT.

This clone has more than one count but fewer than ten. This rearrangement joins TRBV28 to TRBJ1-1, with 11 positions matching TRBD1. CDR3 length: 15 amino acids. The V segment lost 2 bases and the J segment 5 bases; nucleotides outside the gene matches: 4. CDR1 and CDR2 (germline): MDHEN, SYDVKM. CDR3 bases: TGTGCCAGCAGTTTAGGGACAGGGGGAGGTACTGAAGCTTTCTTT. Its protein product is CASSLGTGGGTEAFF. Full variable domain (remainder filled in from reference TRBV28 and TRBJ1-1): DVKVTQSSRYLVKRTGEKVFLECVQDMDHENMFWYRQDPGLGLRLIYFSYDVKMKEKGDIPEGYSVSREKKERFSLILESASTNQTSMYLCASSLGTGGGTEAFFGQGTRLTVV.

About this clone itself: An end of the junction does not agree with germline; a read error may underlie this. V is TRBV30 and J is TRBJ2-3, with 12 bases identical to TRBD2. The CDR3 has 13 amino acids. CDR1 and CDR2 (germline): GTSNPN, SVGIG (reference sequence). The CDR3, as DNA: TGTGCCTGGAGCCCAACCGGACTAGCGGGGCTCGATTTT. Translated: CAWSPTGLAGLDF. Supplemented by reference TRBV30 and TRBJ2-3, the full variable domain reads SQTIHQWPATLVQPVGSPLSLECTVEGTSNPNLYWYRQAAGRGLQLLFYSVGIGQISSEVPQNLSASRPQDRQFILSSKKLLLSDSGFYLCAWSPTGLAGLDFGPGTRLTVL.

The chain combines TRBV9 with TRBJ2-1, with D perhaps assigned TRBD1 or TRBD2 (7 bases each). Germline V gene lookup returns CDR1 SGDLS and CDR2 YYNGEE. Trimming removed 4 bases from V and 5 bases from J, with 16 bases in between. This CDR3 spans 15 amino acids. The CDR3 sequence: CASSQGGRFNNEQFF. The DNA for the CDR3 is TGTGCCAGCAGCCAGGGGGGGAGATTTAACAATGAGCAGTTCTTC.

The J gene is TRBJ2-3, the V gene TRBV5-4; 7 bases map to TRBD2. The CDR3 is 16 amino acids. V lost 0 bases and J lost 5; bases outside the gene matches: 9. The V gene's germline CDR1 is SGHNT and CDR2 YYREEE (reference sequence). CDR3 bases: TGTGCCAGCAGCTTGGGCGGGCTAGCGGTCGGAGATACGCAGTATTTT. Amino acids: CASSLGGLAVGDTQYF.

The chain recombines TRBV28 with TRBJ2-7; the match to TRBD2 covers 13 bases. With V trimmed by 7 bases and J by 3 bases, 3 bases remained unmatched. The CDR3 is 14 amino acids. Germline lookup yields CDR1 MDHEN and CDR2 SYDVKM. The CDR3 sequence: CASIRTSGSYEQYF. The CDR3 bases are TGTGCCAGCATCCGGACTAGCGGGAGCTACGAGCAGTACTTC.

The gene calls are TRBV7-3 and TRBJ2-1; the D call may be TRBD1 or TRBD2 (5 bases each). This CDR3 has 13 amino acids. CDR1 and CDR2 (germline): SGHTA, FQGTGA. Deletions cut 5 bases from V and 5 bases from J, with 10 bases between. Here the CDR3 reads CASSPGTDNEQFF. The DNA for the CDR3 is TGTGCCAGCAGCCCCGGGACGGACAATGAGCAGTTCTTC.

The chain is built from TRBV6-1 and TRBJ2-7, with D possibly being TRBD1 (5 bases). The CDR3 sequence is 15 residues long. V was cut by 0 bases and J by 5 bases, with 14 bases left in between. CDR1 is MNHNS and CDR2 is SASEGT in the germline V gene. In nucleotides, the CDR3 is TGTGCCAGCAGTGAAGCATCGGCAGGGATGGACGAGCAGTACTTC. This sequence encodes CASSEASAGMDEQYF.

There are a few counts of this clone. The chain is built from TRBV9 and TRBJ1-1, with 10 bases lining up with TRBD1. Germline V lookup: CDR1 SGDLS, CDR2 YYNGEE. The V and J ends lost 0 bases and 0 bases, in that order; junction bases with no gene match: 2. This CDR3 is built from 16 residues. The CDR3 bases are TGTGCCAGCAGCGTAGGGGGACAGGGGATGAACACTGAAGCTTTCTTT. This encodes CASSVGGQGMNTEAFF.

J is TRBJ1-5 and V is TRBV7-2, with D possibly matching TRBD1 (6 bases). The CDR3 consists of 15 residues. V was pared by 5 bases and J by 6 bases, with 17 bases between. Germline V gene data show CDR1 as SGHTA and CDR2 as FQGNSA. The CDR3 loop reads CASSLLAGGSQPQHF. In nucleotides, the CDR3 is TGTGCCAGCAGCCTCCTGGCCGGGGGCTCTCAGCCCCAGCATTTT.

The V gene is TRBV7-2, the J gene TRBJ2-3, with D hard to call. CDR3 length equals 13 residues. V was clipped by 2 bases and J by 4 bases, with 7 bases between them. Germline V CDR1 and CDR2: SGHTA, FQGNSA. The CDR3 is CASSLLSADTQYF. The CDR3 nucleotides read TGTGCCAGCAGCTTATTAAGTGCAGATACGCAGTATTTT.

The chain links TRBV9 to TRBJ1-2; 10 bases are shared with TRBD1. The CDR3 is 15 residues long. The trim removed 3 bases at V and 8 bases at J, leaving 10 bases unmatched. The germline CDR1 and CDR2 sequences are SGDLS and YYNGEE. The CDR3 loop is CASSGGQGTQLGYTF. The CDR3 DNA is TGTGCCAGCAGCGGGGGACAGGGGACCCAACTAGGCTACACCTTC. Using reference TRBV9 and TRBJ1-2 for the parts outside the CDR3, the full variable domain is DSGVTQTPKHLITATGQRVTLRCSPRSGDLSVYWYQQSLDQGLQFLIQYYNGEERAKGNILERFSAQQFPDLHSELNLSSLELGDSALYFCASSGGQGTQLGYTFGSGTRLTVV.

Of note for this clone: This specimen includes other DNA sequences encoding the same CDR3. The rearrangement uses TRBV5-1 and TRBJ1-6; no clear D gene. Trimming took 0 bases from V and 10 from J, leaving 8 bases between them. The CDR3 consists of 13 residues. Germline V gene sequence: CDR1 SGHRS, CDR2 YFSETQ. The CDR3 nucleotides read TGCGCCAGCAGCTTGGCCGGGCGCTCACCCCTCCACTTT. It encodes CASSLAGRSPLHF.

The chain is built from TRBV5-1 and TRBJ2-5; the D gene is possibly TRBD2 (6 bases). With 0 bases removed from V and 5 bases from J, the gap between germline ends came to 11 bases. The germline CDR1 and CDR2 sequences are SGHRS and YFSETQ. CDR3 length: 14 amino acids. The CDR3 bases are TGCGCCAGCAGCTTGGTTGGGGGAGGCGAGACCCAGTACTTC. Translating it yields CASSLVGGGETQYF. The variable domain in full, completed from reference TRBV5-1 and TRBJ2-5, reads KAGVTQTPRYLIKTRGQQVTLSCSPISGHRSVSWYQQTPGQGLQFLFEYFSETQRNKGNFPGRFSGRQFSNSRSEMNVSTLELGDSALYLCASSLVGGGETQYFGPGTRLLVL.

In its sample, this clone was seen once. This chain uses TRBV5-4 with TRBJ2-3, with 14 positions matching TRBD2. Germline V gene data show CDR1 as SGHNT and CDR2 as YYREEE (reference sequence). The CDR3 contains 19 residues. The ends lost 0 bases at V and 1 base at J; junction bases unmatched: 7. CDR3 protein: CASSLALGLAGEGTDTQYF. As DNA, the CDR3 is TGTGCCAGCAGCTTGGCCCTGGGACTAGCGGGAGAGGGCACAGATACGCAGTATTTT.